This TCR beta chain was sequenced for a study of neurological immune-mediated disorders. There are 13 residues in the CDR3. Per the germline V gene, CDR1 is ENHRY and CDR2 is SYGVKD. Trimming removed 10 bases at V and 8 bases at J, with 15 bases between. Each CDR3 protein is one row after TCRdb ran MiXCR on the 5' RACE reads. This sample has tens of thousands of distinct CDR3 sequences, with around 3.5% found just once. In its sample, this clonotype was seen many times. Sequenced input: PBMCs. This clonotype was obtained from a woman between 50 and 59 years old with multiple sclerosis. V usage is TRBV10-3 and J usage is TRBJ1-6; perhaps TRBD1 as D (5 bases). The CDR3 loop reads CASGGVGDSPLHF. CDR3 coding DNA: TGTGCCAGCGGAGGGGTAGGGGATTCACCCCTCCACTTT.